Sequencing of this T cell receptor beta chain was carried out in a study of T cell repertoires in cytomegalovirus infection (dated 2019 in TCRdb). About the study as a whole: Peptide stimulations targeted recently identified HLA-C-restricted CMV epitopes, whose presentation resists viral immunomodulation, together with well-studied HLA-B-restricted epitopes. The HLA type of each donor mattered for the analysis, because public TCR beta signatures pointed to carriage of CMV infection along with the matching HLA type.

The sample's treatment or condition, from its label and the paper: in vitro stimulation with specific CMV peptide epitopes to enrich CMV-specific T cells. TCRdb names Illumina HiSeq 1500 as the instrument used. TCRdb ran its own pipeline on the public reads, namely fastp trimming at Q25 and MiXCR clone calling, and kept in-frame beta chains. Every CDR3 protein is listed once, alongside the most common genes and DNA of its rows. Within this sample are under 350,000 distinct CDR3 sequences, with about 20% of them counted one time only. Roughly 20% of the sample is held by the ten biggest clonotypes. V is shortened by 5 bases, J by 2 bases, and the region joining them spans 10 bases. The CDR3 spans 14 residues, from the cysteine through the phenylalanine. The sequence is cut down to CDR3 DNA, 42 bases in frame from base 1. As encoded in the germline V gene, CDR1 is SGHTA while CDR2 is FQGNSA. This clonotype was found many times. The clone's antigen remains unknown. No base qualities exist here, and no much larger clone lies one base off it.

Points the paper makes about the study in general: The ex vivo response was dominated by HLA-C-restricted CMV-specific TCR beta clonotypes, and the single most frequent clonotype in two of eight donors was supplied by these HLA-C-restricted clonotypes. In both this cohort and an independent cohort of 350 or so donors, the cumulative frequency of public TCR beta family members distinguished carriers of CMV infection plus the relevant HLA type.

The sequences come from cultured PBMCs, collected from culture after CMV antigen stimulation. Rearrangement joined TRBV7-2 to TRBJ2-1; TRBD2 could be the D gene, as 5 bases match. The sequence was collected from a human donor in good health (CMV status not recorded). Some clones in this sample may be carry-over from other donors' samples. The CDR3 in this case is CASSAPGAYNEQFF. The sequenced DNA: TGTGCCAGCAGCGCTCCCGGGGCCTACAATGAGCAGTTCTTC.